This entry describes one T cell receptor beta chain. What it binds is not known. This sample stems from a study of cytomegalovirus exposure and HLA in healthy donors. Background on the study: A prior study identified 110 million or so unique TCR beta sequences from about 179 million T cells. Findings and caveats of the study: It was assumed in the presence/absence analyses that sequencing depth was roughly uniform across donors. Generally TCR sequences proved uncommon, though certain public TCRs appeared in numerous donors.

PCR primers comprised 60 Vbeta and 13 Jbeta primers. This table comes from immunoSEQ multiplex PCR, and its TCRdb copy is limited to in-frame clones, with some not included. This table has around 150,000 clones, approximately 80% appearing once. Specimen: PBMCs. The sequence was collected from a man younger than 45 in good health and CMV-seropositive.

This chain's CDR3 is CASSELGGAYQPQHF. CDR3 in DNA: TGTGCCAGCAGTGAGCTAGGGGGCGCGTATCAGCCCCAGCATTTT. The chain has TRBV2 and TRBJ1-5; 7 bases map to TRBD1. From germline, CDR1 is SNHLY and CDR2 FYNNEI. With V trimmed by 3 bases and J by 5 bases, 7 bases remained unmatched. The CDR3 sequence is 15 residues long.